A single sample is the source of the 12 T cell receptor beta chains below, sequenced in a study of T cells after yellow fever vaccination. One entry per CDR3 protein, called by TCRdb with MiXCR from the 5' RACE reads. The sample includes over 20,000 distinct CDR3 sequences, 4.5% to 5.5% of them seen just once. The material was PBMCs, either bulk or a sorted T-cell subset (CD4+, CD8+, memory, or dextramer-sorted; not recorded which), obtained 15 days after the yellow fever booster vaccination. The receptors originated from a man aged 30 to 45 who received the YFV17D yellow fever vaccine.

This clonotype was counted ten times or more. The CDR3 loop reads CASSPFVGPQHF. CDR3 DNA sequence: TGTGCCAGCAGCCCCTTCGTTGGACCCCAGCATTTT. V is TRBV7-2 and J is TRBJ1-5; D not resolved. Germline values: CDR1 SGHTA, CDR2 FQGNSA. The CDR3 has 12 residues. The V end lost 5 bases, the J end lost 10 bases, and 12 bases lay between the germline ends.

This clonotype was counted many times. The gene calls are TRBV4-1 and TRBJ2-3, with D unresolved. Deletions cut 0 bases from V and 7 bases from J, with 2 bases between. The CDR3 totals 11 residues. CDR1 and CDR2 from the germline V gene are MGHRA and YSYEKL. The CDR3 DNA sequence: TGCGCCAGCAGCCAAGAGAATACGCAGTATTTT. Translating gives CASSQENTQYF.

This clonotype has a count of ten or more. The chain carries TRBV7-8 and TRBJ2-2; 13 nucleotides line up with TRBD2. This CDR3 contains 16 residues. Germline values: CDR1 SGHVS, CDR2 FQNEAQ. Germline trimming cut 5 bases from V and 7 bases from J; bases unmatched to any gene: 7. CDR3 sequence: CASSPRTSGGIGELFF. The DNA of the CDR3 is TGTGCCAGCAGCCCCCGGACTAGCGGGGGAATCGGGGAGCTGTTTTTT.

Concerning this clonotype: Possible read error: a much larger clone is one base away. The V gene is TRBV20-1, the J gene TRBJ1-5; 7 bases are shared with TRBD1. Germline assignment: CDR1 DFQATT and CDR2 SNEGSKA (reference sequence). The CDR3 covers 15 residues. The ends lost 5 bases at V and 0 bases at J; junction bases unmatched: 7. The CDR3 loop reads CSAWGTAYSNQPQHF. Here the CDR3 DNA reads TGCAGTGCTTGGGGGACAGCTTATAGCAATCAGCCCCAGCATTTT.

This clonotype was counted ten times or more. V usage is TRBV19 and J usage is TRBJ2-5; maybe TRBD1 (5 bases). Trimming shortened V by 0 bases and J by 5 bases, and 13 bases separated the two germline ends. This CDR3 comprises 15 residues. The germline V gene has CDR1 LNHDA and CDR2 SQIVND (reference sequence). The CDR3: CASSIDNRKTETQYF. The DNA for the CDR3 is TGTGCCAGTAGTATAGACAACAGGAAGACGGAGACCCAGTACTTC. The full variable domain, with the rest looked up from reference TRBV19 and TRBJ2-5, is DGGITQSPKYLFRKEGQNVTLSCEQNLNHDAMYWYRQDPGQGLRLIYYSQIVNDFQKGDIAEGYSVSREKKESFPLTVTSAQKNPTAFYLCASSIDNRKTETQYFGPGTRLLVL.

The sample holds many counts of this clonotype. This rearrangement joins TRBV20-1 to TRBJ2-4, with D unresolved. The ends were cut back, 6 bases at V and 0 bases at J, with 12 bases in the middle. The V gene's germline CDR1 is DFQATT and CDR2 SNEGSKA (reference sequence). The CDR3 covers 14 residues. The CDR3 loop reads CSAPSPGAKNIQYF. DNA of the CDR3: TGCAGTGCCCCCTCGCCGGGAGCCAAAAACATTCAGTACTTC.

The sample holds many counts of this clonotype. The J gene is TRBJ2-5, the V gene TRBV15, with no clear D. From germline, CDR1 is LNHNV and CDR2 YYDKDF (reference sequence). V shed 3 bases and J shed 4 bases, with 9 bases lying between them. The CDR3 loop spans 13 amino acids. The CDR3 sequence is CATSSGRSETQYF. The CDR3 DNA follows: TGTGCCACCAGCAGTGGAAGGTCAGAGACCCAGTACTTC. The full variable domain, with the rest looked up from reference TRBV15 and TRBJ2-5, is DAMVIQNPRYQVTQFGKPVTLSCSQTLNHNVMYWYQQKSSQAPKLLFHYYDKDFNNEADTPDNFQSRRPNTSFCFLDIRSPGLGDTAMYLCATSSGRSETQYFGPGTRLLVL.

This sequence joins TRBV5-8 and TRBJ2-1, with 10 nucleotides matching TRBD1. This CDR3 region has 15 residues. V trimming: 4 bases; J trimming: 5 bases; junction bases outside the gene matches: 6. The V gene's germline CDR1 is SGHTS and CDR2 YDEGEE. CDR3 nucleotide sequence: TGTGCCAGCAGCGACGACAGGGGGCCCCACAATGAGCAGTTCTTC. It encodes CASSDDRGPHNEQFF.

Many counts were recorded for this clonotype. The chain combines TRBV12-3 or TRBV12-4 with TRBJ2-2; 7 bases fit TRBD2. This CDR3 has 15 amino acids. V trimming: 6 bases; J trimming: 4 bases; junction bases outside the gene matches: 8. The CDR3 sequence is CASRPLAVSTGELFF. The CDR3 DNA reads TGTGCCAGCAGACCGCTAGCGGTCTCCACCGGGGAGCTGTTTTTT.

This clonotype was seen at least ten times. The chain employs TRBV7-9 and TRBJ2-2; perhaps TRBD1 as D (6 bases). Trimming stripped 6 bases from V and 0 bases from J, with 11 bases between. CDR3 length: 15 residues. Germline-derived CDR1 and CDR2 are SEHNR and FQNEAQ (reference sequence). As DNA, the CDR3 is TGTGCCAGCAGTCGAGGACAGACGAACACCGGGGAGCTGTTTTTT. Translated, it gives CASSRGQTNTGELFF. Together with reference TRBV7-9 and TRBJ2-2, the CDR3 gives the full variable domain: DTGVSQNPRHKITKRGQNVTFRCDPISEHNRLYWYRQTLGQGPEFLTYFQNEAQLEKSRLLSDRFSAERPKGSFSTLEIQRTEQGDSAMYLCASSRGQTNTGELFFGEGSRLTVL.

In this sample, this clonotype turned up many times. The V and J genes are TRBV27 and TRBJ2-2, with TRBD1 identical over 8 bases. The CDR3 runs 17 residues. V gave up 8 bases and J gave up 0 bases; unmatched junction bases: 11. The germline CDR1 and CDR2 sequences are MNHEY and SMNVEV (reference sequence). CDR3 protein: CASGQGSTHSNTGELFF. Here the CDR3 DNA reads TGTGCCAGCGGACAGGGTTCGACCCACTCGAACACCGGGGAGCTGTTTTTT.

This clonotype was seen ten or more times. CDR3 loop: CSASRPGLATGELFF. For the CDR3, the DNA is TGCAGTGCTAGCCGTCCGGGACTAGCGACCGGGGAGCTGTTTTTT. The chain employs TRBV20-1 and TRBJ2-2, with TRBD2 matching 10 bases. Germline V gene sequence: CDR1 DFQATT, CDR2 SNEGSKA (reference sequence). The CDR3 covers 15 residues. The J segment lost 5 bases and the V segment lost 3 bases, leaving 6 bases of the junction unmatched.